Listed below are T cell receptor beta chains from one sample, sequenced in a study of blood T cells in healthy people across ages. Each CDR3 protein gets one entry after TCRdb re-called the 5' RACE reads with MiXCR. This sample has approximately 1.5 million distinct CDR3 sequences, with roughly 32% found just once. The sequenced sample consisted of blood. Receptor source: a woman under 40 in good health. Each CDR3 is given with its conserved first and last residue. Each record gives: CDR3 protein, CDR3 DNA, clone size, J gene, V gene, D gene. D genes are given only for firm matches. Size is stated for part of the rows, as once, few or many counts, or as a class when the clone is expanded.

CATSDTGEDQETQYF TGTGCCACCAGTGATACAGGGGAGGACCAAGAGACCCAGTACTTC - TRBJ2-5 TRBV24-1 -
CASSHRTSGRTDTQYF TGCGCCAGCAGCCACCGGACTAGCGGTCGGACAGATACGCAGTATTTT few TRBJ2-3 TRBV10-1 TRBD2
CASSGQMRLAKNIQYF TGTGCCAGCAGCGGGCAGATGCGATTAGCCAAAAACATTCAGTACTTC few TRBJ2-4 TRBV9 -
CSVDGGYYGYTF TGCAGCGTTGATGGGGGCTACTATGGCTACACCTTC many TRBJ1-2 TRBV29-1 -
CASSADPQDQPQHF TGTGCCAGCAGCGCTGATCCCCAAGATCAGCCCCAGCATTTT few TRBJ1-5 TRBV9 -
CASSPLSTSRQRNQETQYF TGTGCCAGCTCACCACTCTCGACCTCTAGGCAGAGAAACCAAGAGACCCAGTACTTC - TRBJ2-5 TRBV18 -
CSAVSGRAGDEQYF TGCAGTGCGGTTAGCGGGAGGGCCGGGGATGAGCAGTACTTC - TRBJ2-7 TRBV20-1 TRBD2
CSAGRTTTYEQYF TGCAGTGCTGGCCGGACTACTACCTACGAGCAGTACTTC few TRBJ2-7 TRBV20-1 -
CASSTSTRWVYEQYF TGTGCCAGCAGTACCTCGACACGGTGGGTGTACGAGCAGTACTTC - TRBJ2-7 TRBV28 -
CASLTAGKSSYNEQFF TGTGCCAGCCTTACAGCGGGAAAGAGCTCCTACAATGAGCAGTTCTTC - TRBJ2-1 TRBV28 TRBD2
CASSLAAGGGQPQHF TGTGCCAGCAGTTTAGCGGCAGGGGGCGGTCAGCCCCAGCATTTT - TRBJ1-5 TRBV12-3/TRBV12-4 TRBD1
CASKSDREDTQYF TGTGCCAGCAAGTCCGACAGGGAAGATACGCAGTATTTT - TRBJ2-3 TRBV27 TRBD1
CAISEGATGYNSPLHF TGTGCCATCAGTGAGGGCGCGACAGGTTATAATTCACCCCTCCACTTT few TRBJ1-6 TRBV10-3 -
CASSPPSGDYQPQHF TGTGCCAGCAGCCCCCCTTCAGGGGACTATCAGCCCCAGCATTTT few TRBJ1-5 TRBV7-8 -
CSELAGGFGEQFF TGCAGTGAATTAGCGGGGGGGTTCGGTGAGCAGTTCTTC many TRBJ2-1 TRBV20-1 TRBD2
CSAIGGANANTGELFF TGCAGTGCTATCGGGGGGGCCAACGCGAACACCGGGGAGCTGTTTTTT few TRBJ2-2 TRBV20-1 TRBD2
CASSARPGYSNQPQHF TGTGCCAGCAGTGCACGACCCGGGTATAGCAATCAGCCCCAGCATTTT few TRBJ1-5 TRBV6-1 -
CASSYPTSYEQYF TGTGCCAGCAGTTACCCGACTAGTTACGAGCAGTACTTC - TRBJ2-7 TRBV6-2/TRBV6-3 -
CSTRMVETQYF TGCAGTACTAGAATGGTTGAGACCCAGTACTTC - TRBJ2-5 TRBV20-1 -
CASSQDWGASEQFF TGCGCCAGCAGCCAAGATTGGGGAGCGTCCGAGCAGTTCTTC - TRBJ2-1 TRBV4-1 -
CASNSTSGRGFYEQYF TGTGCCAGCAACTCGACTAGCGGGAGGGGTTTTTACGAGCAGTACTTC - TRBJ2-7 TRBV13 TRBD2
CSAGTVSYEQYF TGCAGCGCGGGAACAGTGAGCTACGAGCAGTACTTC many TRBJ2-7 TRBV20-1 -
CTSSWQGAATDTQYF TGCACCAGCAGCTGGCAGGGGGCCGCCACAGATACGCAGTATTTT - TRBJ2-3 TRBV5-1 TRBD1
CASSLSGQGKETQYF TGTGCCAGCAGTTTATCGGGACAGGGGAAAGAGACCCAGTACTTC few TRBJ2-5 TRBV12-3/TRBV12-4 TRBD1
CASSEAGTGPADTQYF TGTGCCAGCAGTGAAGCAGGGACAGGGCCCGCAGATACGCAGTATTTT - TRBJ2-3 TRBV6-1 TRBD1
CASSGTSGIREQYF TGTGCCAGCAGCGGGACTAGCGGGATCCGCGAGCAGTACTTC few TRBJ2-7 TRBV28 TRBD2
CASSLSSYRGYEQYF TGTGCCAGCAGTTTATCGAGTTACAGGGGCTACGAGCAGTACTTC - TRBJ2-7 TRBV27 TRBD1
CASSLLAGISTDTQYF TGTGCCAGCAGCTTACTAGCGGGCATTAGCACAGATACGCAGTATTTT - TRBJ2-3 TRBV7-9 TRBD2
CASSAQAGRQTQYF TGTGCCAGCAGCGCCCAGGCGGGTCGGCAGACCCAGTACTTC - TRBJ2-5 TRBV9 -
CASSQTDRVYGYTF TGTGCCAGCAGCCAAACCGACAGGGTATATGGCTACACCTTC - TRBJ1-2 TRBV14 TRBD1
CTSSFGTGEVYNEQFF TGTACCAGCAGCTTCGGGACAGGGGAGGTCTACAATGAGCAGTTCTTC once TRBJ2-1 TRBV5-6 TRBD1
CASGQGDSAGYNEQFF TGTGCCAGCGGGCAGGGGGACTCCGCAGGGTACAATGAGCAGTTCTTC - TRBJ2-1 TRBV13 -
CSARYRGFGEQYF TGCAGTGCTAGGTACAGGGGGTTCGGCGAGCAGTACTTC - TRBJ2-7 TRBV20-1 TRBD1
CSARDPDRGIDTQYF TGCAGTGCTAGAGATCCGGACCGAGGGATTGATACGCAGTATTTT - TRBJ2-3 TRBV20-1 -
CASSESGRGEQFF TGCGCCAGCAGTGAGTCGGGCCGAGGTGAGCAGTTCTTC - TRBJ2-1 TRBV10-1 -
CASSHRTGTGYTF TGCGCCAGCAGCCACCGGACAGGGACCGGCTACACCTTC few TRBJ1-2 TRBV4-1 TRBD1
CASSQDLTNPRTQYF TGTGCCAGCAGCCAAGATCTGACCAACCCGCGGACCCAGTACTTC - TRBJ2-5 TRBV3-1 -
CASSESPMDYGYTF TGCGCCAGCAGTGAGTCTCCGATGGACTATGGCTACACCTTC few TRBJ1-2 TRBV10-1 -
CASSPADFYEQYF TGTGCCAGCTCCCCCGCGGACTTCTACGAGCAGTACTTC few TRBJ2-7 TRBV7-9 -